The 16 T cell receptor beta chains in this list originate from one sample, sequenced in a study of cytomegalovirus exposure and HLA in healthy donors. The PCR employed 60 Vbeta primers together with 13 Jbeta primers. TCRdb keeps only in-frame clones here, not all; method: immunoSEQ multiplex PCR. The sample records about 160,000 clones, around 72% being singletons. Sequenced material: PBMCs. These receptors all stem from a man between 45 and 60 years old in good health and CMV-seronegative.

J is TRBJ2-2 and V is TRBV5-4; 11 bases line up with TRBD2. This CDR3 region has 18 residues. The V gene end was trimmed by 0 bases and the J gene end by 4 bases; junction bases not matched to a gene: 8. Germline CDR1 reads SGHNT; CDR2 reads YYREEE (reference sequence). The DNA of the CDR3 is TGTGCCAGCAGCTTGGGCGCTAGCGGGGGGAAGGGCACCGGGGAGCTGTTTTTT. Protein product: CASSLGASGGKGTGELFF.

The chain employs TRBV6-6 and TRBJ2-5; 7 bases fit TRBD2. The CDR3 loop spans 15 amino acids. Unmatched junction bases numbered 10, after V lost 7 bases and J lost 2 bases. Germline V gives CDR1 MNHNY, CDR2 SVGAGI (reference sequence). The CDR3 DNA reads TGTGCCAGCAACCTCAGTGGGAGGGGACAAGAGACCCAGTACTTC. It encodes CASNLSGRGQETQYF.

The chain recombines TRBV7-9 with TRBJ2-1; D is possibly TRBD2 (5 bases). Germline V gene lookup returns CDR1 SEHNR and CDR2 FQNEAQ (reference sequence). CDR3 size: 14 residues. V was pared by 3 bases and J by 7 bases, with 13 bases between. The CDR3 coding sequence is TGTGCCAGCAGCTTGGCCCCAGGCGGGAATGAGCAGTTCTTC. Translating gives CASSLAPGGNEQFF.

About this clone itself: This CDR3 is also generated by other DNA sequences in the sample. The chain is built from TRBV28 and TRBJ2-7, with 10 nucleotides matching TRBD1. CDR3 length: 14 amino acids. The V gene's germline CDR1 is MDHEN and CDR2 SYDVKM. The V and J ends lost 3 bases and 5 bases, in that order; junction bases with no gene match: 4. The CDR3 sequence is CASSLGQGIHEQYF. In DNA, the CDR3 is TGTGCCAGCAGTTTGGGACAGGGGATCCACGAGCAGTACTTC.

The V call is TRBV11-3, the J call TRBJ2-5; TRBD1 agrees at 7 bases. The CDR3 length is 13 residues. The trim removed 0 bases at V and 13 bases at J, leaving 8 bases unmatched. CDR1 and CDR2 from the germline V gene are SGHNT and YENEEA. CDR3 sequence reads: CASSLESQGPSYF. In DNA, the CDR3 is TGTGCCAGCAGCTTAGAATCACAGGGGCCCTCGTACTTC.

CDR3 residues: CASGFSREDEKLFF. CDR3 nucleotide sequence: TGTGCTAGTGGTTTTAGCAGGGAGGATGAAAAACTGTTTTTT. V gene TRBV12-5 combines with J gene TRBJ1-4; perhaps TRBD1 as D (5 bases). V was clipped by 3 bases and J by 6 bases, with 11 bases between them. The CDR3 contains 14 residues. Germline loops: CDR1 LGHNT, CDR2 FRNRAP.

The chain joins TRBV7-6 to TRBJ1-4; the D gene is possibly TRBD1 (6 bases). Germline-derived CDR1 and CDR2 are SGHVS and FNYEAQ. The ends were cut back, 5 bases at V and 5 bases at J, with 27 bases in the middle. The CDR3 runs to 19 residues. Here the CDR3 DNA reads TGTGCCAGCAGCCTAAGGTTTCTCACGGCGGACAGCCCAAATGAAAAACTGTTTTTT. This translates into CASSLRFLTADSPNEKLFF.

The rearrangement uses TRBV6-6 and TRBJ2-2, with unresolved D. CDR3 size: 15 residues. CDR1 and CDR2 from the germline V gene are MNHNY and SVGAGI (reference sequence). Trimming stripped 7 bases from V and 4 bases from J, with 16 bases between. CDR3 sequence: CASTGSADFTGELFF. In DNA form, the CDR3 reads TGTGCCAGCACCGGGTCAGCCGACTTCACCGGGGAGCTGTTTTTT.

The sample holds one count of this clone. A read error may account for a junction end that differs from germline. The chain carries TRBV7-7 and TRBJ2-1; TRBD1 matches at 7 bases. Germline assignment: CDR1 SSHAT and CDR2 FNYEAQ (reference sequence). This CDR3 comprises 13 residues. CDR3: CASSPGTANEQFF. CDR3 nucleotide sequence: TGTGCTAGCAGCCCCGGGACAGCCAATGAGCAGTTCTTC.

The V and J genes are TRBV4-2 and TRBJ1-1; TRBD1 matches at 7 bases. With V trimmed by 0 bases and J by 3 bases, 4 bases remained unmatched. The CDR3 contains 15 residues. CDR1 and CDR2 (germline): LGHNA, YNFKEQ. CDR3 coding DNA: TGTGCCAGCAGCCAAGATCCCAGGGGGGACACTGAAGCTTTCTTT. Its protein product is CASSQDPRGDTEAFF.

The gene calls are TRBV5-1 and TRBJ1-2, with 7 bases that match TRBD1. The CDR3 is 14 residues long. The V and J ends lost 4 bases and 6 bases, in that order; junction bases with no gene match: 9. Per germline, CDR1 SGHRS and CDR2 YFSETQ. DNA of the CDR3: TGCGCCAGCAGCGCGGGAACAGGGGAGGATGGCTACACCTTC. Translating gives CASSAGTGEDGYTF.

The CDR3 nucleotides are TGTGCCAGCAGTGAATTGGCACCCGAAGCTTTCTTT. Protein: CASSELAPEAFF. The chain combines TRBV6-1 with TRBJ1-1; D gene unclear. This CDR3 has 12 residues. V was shortened by 2 bases and J by 8 bases, with 9 bases between the two germline ends. From germline, CDR1 is MNHNS and CDR2 SASEGT.

The V call is TRBV10-3, the J call TRBJ2-5; no clear D gene. The CDR3 contains 16 residues. Germline V gene data show CDR1 as ENHRY and CDR2 as SYGVKD. V lost 0 bases, J lost 2 bases, and 13 bases lay in between. The CDR3 nucleotides read TGTGCCATCAGTGAGTCGACGAACAGCTTACAAGAGACCCAGTACTTC. This encodes CAISESTNSLQETQYF.

The table lists this clone with a few counts. V gene TRBV10-3 combines with J gene TRBJ1-5; D may be TRBD1 (5 bases). The CDR3 runs 14 residues. Per germline, CDR1 ENHRY and CDR2 SYGVKD. The V end was cut by 0 bases, the J end by 4 bases, with 7 bases between. The CDR3 sequence: CAISESNRNQPQHF. Written as DNA, the CDR3 is TGTGCCATCAGTGAGTCGAACAGGAATCAGCCCCAGCATTTT.

The CDR3 sequence is CASSERGRAAEAFF. The CDR3 DNA reads as TGTGCCAGCAGTGAAAGGGGCAGGGCGGCTGAAGCTTTCTTT. The chain uses TRBV6-1 and TRBJ1-1; tentatively, D is TRBD1 (5 bases). Germline lookup yields CDR1 MNHNS and CDR2 SASEGT. The length of the CDR3 is 14 residues. V was shortened by 2 bases and J by 6 bases, with 13 bases between the two germline ends.

V usage is TRBV10-3 and J usage is TRBJ2-1; the match to TRBD2 covers 11 bases. V shed 4 bases and J 3 bases; nucleotides not matched to a gene: 8. Germline CDR1 is ENHRY and CDR2 is SYGVKD. This CDR3 has 17 amino acids. The DNA for the CDR3 is TGTGCCATCAGTGGGGCTAGCGGGGGGAAACTCTACAATGAGCAGTTCTTC. This translates into CAISGASGGKLYNEQFF.